These 32 T cell receptor beta chains were sequenced from one sample in a study of technical replicates of blood from several donors. Profiling relied on immunoSEQ multiplex PCR, and the TCRdb table lists in-frame clones only, not all of them. The table has about 73,000 clones, 85% to 95% seen once; the top ten hold over 0.2%. Source material: T cells isolated from PBMCs. These receptors all come from a human donor in good health.

The rearrangement uses TRBV11-2 and TRBJ2-1; TRBD2 might be the D (6 bases). The germline V gene has CDR1 SGHAT and CDR2 FQNNGV. Trimming stripped 4 bases from V and 6 bases from J, with 19 bases between. The CDR3 consists of 16 residues. CDR3 in DNA: TGTGCCAGCAGCTCACCCCTGGGTAGCGGAATCAATGAGCAGTTCTTC. It specifies CASSSPLGSGINEQFF.

The J gene is TRBJ2-1, the V gene TRBV9, with D maybe TRBD1 (6 bases). The CDR3 loop spans 15 amino acids. The germline CDR1 and CDR2 sequences are SGDLS and YYNGEE. Trimming stripped 0 bases from V and 8 bases from J, with 15 bases between. CDR3 in amino acids: CASSVAFRGGDEQFF. The CDR3 DNA sequence: TGTGCCAGCAGCGTAGCTTTCAGGGGCGGAGATGAGCAGTTCTTC.

The CDR3 is CASREISTGELFF. The CDR3 coding sequence is TGTGCCAGCAGGGAGATTAGCACCGGGGAGCTGTTTTTT. The chain carries TRBV28 and TRBJ2-2; no clear D gene. V lost 6 bases and J 4 bases, leaving 9 bases between the germline ends. CDR3 length: 13 amino acids. Germline V gives CDR1 MDHEN, CDR2 SYDVKM.

The gene calls are TRBV4-2 and TRBJ2-1; possibly TRBD2 for D (5 bases). Deletions cut 11 bases from V and 6 bases from J, with 20 bases between. The germline V gene encodes CDR1 LGHNA and CDR2 YNFKEQ. This CDR3 has 14 amino acids. The CDR3 protein is CASLGSASPNEQFF. CDR3 nucleotides: TGTGCCTCCTTAGGCTCAGCTAGCCCCAATGAGCAGTTCTTC.

The chain is built from TRBV7-6 and TRBJ2-1, with TRBD2 identical over 11 bases. The V segment lost 5 bases and the J segment 2 bases; nucleotides outside the gene matches: 17. There are 20 residues in the CDR3. Germline V CDR1 and CDR2: SGHVS, FNYEAQ. The CDR3 DNA is TGTGCCAGCAGCCTATCGACTGAAAAGGGGACTAGCGGTCCCTACAATGAGCAGTTCTTC. Its translation: CASSLSTEKGTSGPYNEQFF. The full variable domain, its missing parts supplied by reference TRBV7-6 and TRBJ2-1, is GAGVSQSPRYKVTKRGQDVALRCDPISGHVSLYWYRQALGQGPEFLTYFNYEAQQDKSGLPNDRFSAERPEGSISTLTIQRTEQRDSAMYRCASSLSTEKGTSGPYNEQFFGPGTRLTVL.

The chain links TRBV30 to TRBJ2-3, with 11 bases lining up with TRBD2. Trimming took 6 bases from V and 3 from J; bases not matched to a gene: 8. Germline-derived CDR1 and CDR2 are GTSNPN and SVGIG (reference sequence). The length of the CDR3 is 15 residues. CDR3 sequence (DNA): TGTGCCTGCCTCGGGGTAGCGGGGGGGACAGATACGCAGTATTTT. Its translation is CACLGVAGGTDTQYF.

This chain uses TRBV5-1 with TRBJ2-5, with unresolved D. The germline V gene encodes CDR1 SGHRS and CDR2 YFSETQ. The CDR3 length is 11 residues. Deletions cut 6 bases from V and 5 bases from J, with 8 bases between. The DNA of the CDR3 is TGCGCCAGCAAGATACTGGAGACCCAGTACTTC. Translating gives CASKILETQYF.

J is TRBJ2-6 and V is TRBV5-1; a possible D gene is TRBD1 (6 bases). Per germline, CDR1 SGHRS and CDR2 YFSETQ. This CDR3 comprises 16 residues. Trimming stripped 0 bases from V and 9 bases from J, with 16 bases between. The CDR3, as DNA: TGCGCCAGCAGCTTGGTAGCAGGGGAATTGGGCAACGTCCTGACTTTC. This gives the protein CASSLVAGELGNVLTF.

This rearrangement joins TRBV5-1 to TRBJ1-5, with TRBD1 matching 7 bases. The CDR3 spans 15 residues. The V and J ends lost 0 bases and 5 bases, in that order; junction bases with no gene match: 5. Germline lookup yields CDR1 SGHRS and CDR2 YFSETQ. DNA for the CDR3: TGCGCCAGCAGCTTGGGGGGACAGATCCATCAGCCCCAGCATTTT. Amino acids: CASSLGGQIHQPQHF.

This chain uses TRBV6-5 with TRBJ2-7; 9 bases fit TRBD1. V was pared by 4 bases and J by 0 bases, with 7 bases of the junction left unmatched. CDR1 and CDR2 (germline): MNHEY, SVGAGI. The CDR3 spans 16 residues. The CDR3 coding sequence is TGTGCCAGCAGTTTCACCCACAGGGGGCCCTCCTACGAGCAGTACTTC. It encodes CASSFTHRGPSYEQYF.

This clone was seen a handful of times. This rearrangement joins TRBV20-1 to TRBJ1-1; unclear D gene. CDR3 length: 10 residues. Germline CDR1 is DFQATT and CDR2 is SNEGSKA (reference sequence). CDR3 sequence: CRRMNTEAFF. CDR3 DNA: TGCAGGAGAATGAACACTGAAGCTTTCTTT.

The rearrangement links TRBV6-5 to TRBJ2-5; 7 bases match TRBD2. The CDR3 runs to 15 residues. Germline CDR1 is MNHEY and CDR2 is SVGAGI. With V trimmed by 6 bases and J by 3 bases, 10 bases remained unmatched. The DNA of the CDR3 is TGTGCCAGCAGGCCGACTAGCAGGACGAAAGAGACCCAGTACTTC. It specifies CASRPTSRTKETQYF.

This chain connects TRBV29-1 to TRBJ2-7, with 12 bases lining up with TRBD2. The trim removed 4 bases at V and 7 bases at J, leaving 5 bases unmatched. This CDR3 has 13 amino acids. Per the germline V gene, CDR1 is SQVTM and CDR2 is ANQGSEA. This CDR3 reads CSVGLAGAREQYF. The CDR3 coding sequence is TGCAGCGTTGGACTAGCGGGAGCGCGGGAGCAGTACTTC.

The gene calls are TRBV19 and TRBJ2-5; a weak D match, TRBD2 (5 bases). The CDR3 extends over 13 amino acids. V shed 7 bases and J shed 3 bases, with 12 bases lying between them. Germline CDR1 reads LNHDA; CDR2 reads SQIVND (reference sequence). This CDR3 reads CASKAGGKETQYF. In nucleotides, the CDR3 is TGTGCCAGTAAGGCGGGCGGCAAAGAGACCCAGTACTTC.

The rearrangement joins TRBV11-2 to TRBJ1-4, with 9 bases lining up with TRBD1. Germline values: CDR1 SGHAT, CDR2 FQNNGV. The CDR3 sequence is 14 residues long. The V and J ends lost 5 bases and 8 bases, in that order; junction bases with no gene match: 6. The CDR3 DNA is TGTGCCAGCAGCCGGGACAGGGAATTCGAAAAACTGTTTTTT. It encodes CASSRDREFEKLFF.

This chain links TRBV4-1 with TRBJ1-2; 9 bases match TRBD1. Germline V gene lookup returns CDR1 MGHRA and CDR2 YSYEKL. Trimming cost V 4 bases and J 8 bases; bases outside gene matches: 5. The CDR3 loop spans 13 amino acids. The DNA for the CDR3 is TGCGCCAGCAGCCGCGAACAGGGGGCCGGCTACACCTTC. This translates into CASSREQGAGYTF.

This sequence joins TRBV11-3 and TRBJ2-5; 9 nucleotides agree with TRBD2. The V gene's germline CDR1 is SGHNT and CDR2 YENEEA. The CDR3 covers 16 residues. J was trimmed by 1 base and V by 1 base; bases with no gene match: 4. This CDR3 is CASSLGLAERQETQYF. The CDR3 coding sequence is TGTGCCAGCAGCTTAGGACTAGCGGAGCGCCAAGAGACCCAGTACTTC.

This chain connects TRBV29-1 to TRBJ1-6, with 7 bases aligning to TRBD1. Germline CDR1 reads SQVTM; CDR2 reads ANQGSEA. The length of the CDR3 is 13 residues. Losses at the gene ends were 6 bases for V and 5 bases for J; bases not matched to a gene: 4. The CDR3 sequence is CSVGQANNSPLHF. The CDR3 DNA is TGCAGCGTCGGACAGGCGAATAATTCACCCCTCCACTTT.

V and J are TRBV4-1 and TRBJ1-5, with TRBD1 matching over 10 bases. This CDR3 comprises 15 residues. Germline V gene sequence: CDR1 MGHRA, CDR2 YSYEKL. The V segment lost 4 bases and the J segment 2 bases; nucleotides outside the gene matches: 2. Written as DNA, the CDR3 is TGCGCCAGCAGCCTAGGGACAGGGGGCAATCAGCCCCAGCATTTT. Amino acids: CASSLGTGGNQPQHF.

V is TRBV5-8 and J is TRBJ1-6; 7 positions agree with TRBD1. V was pared by 4 bases and J by 8 bases, with 6 bases of the junction left unmatched. CDR3 length: 14 residues. Germline lookup yields CDR1 SGHTS and CDR2 YDEGEE. DNA for the CDR3: TGTGCCAGCAGCGGTGGACAGGAGTATTCACCCCTCCACTTT. This encodes CASSGGQEYSPLHF.

The gene calls are TRBV7-3 and TRBJ1-5, with D possibly TRBD1 on 6 matching bases. The CDR3 consists of 17 residues. V lost 5 bases and J 6 bases, leaving 23 bases between the germline ends. Per the germline V gene, CDR1 is SGHTA and CDR2 is FQGTGA. This CDR3 is CASSHATLQGKSQPQHF. For the CDR3, the DNA is TGTGCCAGCAGCCACGCCACACTACAGGGAAAGAGTCAGCCCCAGCATTTT.

The J gene is TRBJ2-4, the V gene TRBV6-1; TRBD2 matches 8 bases. CDR3 length equals 16 residues. Losses at the gene ends were 4 bases for V and 0 bases for J; bases not matched to a gene: 5. Germline CDR1 and CDR2: MNHNS and SASEGT. This CDR3 reads CASSGKAGEAKNIQYF. CDR3 nucleotides: TGTGCCAGCAGTGGTAAAGCGGGAGAAGCCAAAAACATTCAGTACTTC.

This clone turned up a few times. The rearrangement uses TRBV18 and TRBJ1-1; TRBD1 might be the D (5 bases). Germline V lookup: CDR1 KGHSH, CDR2 LQKENI. V lost 4 bases and J 5 bases, leaving 14 bases between the germline ends. There are 14 residues in the CDR3. The CDR3 region has the DNA TGTGCCAGCTCACTGACCGACAGAGAGACTGAAGCTTTCTTT. Amino acid sequence: CASSLTDRETEAFF.

This chain links TRBV27 with TRBJ1-3, with D unclear. The V end lost 7 bases, the J end lost 4 bases, and 11 bases lay between the germline ends. The CDR3 consists of 13 residues. The germline CDR1 and CDR2 sequences are MNHEY and SMNVEV (reference sequence). The CDR3 here is CASTPTGGNTIYF. The CDR3 nucleotides read TGTGCCAGCACTCCGACTGGAGGAAACACCATATATTTT.

This chain connects TRBV4-1 to TRBJ2-7; 8 nucleotides line up with TRBD1. Looked up from germline, CDR1 is MGHRA and CDR2 is YSYEKL. Trimming removed 1 base from V and 7 bases from J; junction bases left unmatched: 9. The CDR3 is 15 amino acids. The CDR3 region has the DNA TGCGCCAGCAGCCAAGGGACAGGGCCCCGGGTGGAGCAGTACTTC. Protein sequence: CASSQGTGPRVEQYF.

Here the CDR3 DNA reads TGTGCCAGCAGTAGAAGGACAGGGGGGAGCGAGCAGTACTTC. Translated: CASSRRTGGSEQYF. The chain joins TRBV2 to TRBJ2-7, with 10 nucleotides matching TRBD1. After removal of 5 bases from V and 6 bases from J, the junction contained 7 bases not matched to a gene. In germline, CDR1 is SNHLY, CDR2 FYNNEI. The length of the CDR3 is 14 residues.

The chain carries TRBV28 and TRBJ1-4; weak D call: TRBD1 (6 bases). The CDR3 has 15 amino acids. Germline assignment: CDR1 MDHEN and CDR2 SYDVKM. V lost 2 bases to trimming and J lost 9 bases, with 16 bases between them. The CDR3 region has the DNA TGTGCCAGCAGTTTAACGTTCGGGACATATCAAAAACTGTTTTTT. Protein sequence: CASSLTFGTYQKLFF.

The chain is built from TRBV6-1 and TRBJ2-1; 7 bases line up with TRBD2. V was clipped by 8 bases and J by 1 base; unmatched bases: 8. CDR3 size: 15 residues. The germline V gene encodes CDR1 MNHNS and CDR2 SASEGT. Here the CDR3 reads CASSVTSDSYNEQFF. The CDR3 region has the DNA TGTGCCAGCTCCGTTACTAGCGATTCCTACAATGAGCAGTTCTTC.

The V and J genes are TRBV19 and TRBJ1-2; weak D call: TRBD1 (5 bases). Trimming stripped 3 bases from V and 4 bases from J, with 9 bases between. In germline, CDR1 is LNHDA, CDR2 SQIVND (reference sequence). The CDR3 covers 13 residues. Here the CDR3 DNA reads TGTGCCAGTAGTATCACCAGGGCCTATGGCTACACCTTC. As protein: CASSITRAYGYTF.

In DNA, the CDR3 is TGTGCCAGCAGTTACTCAGCAACGGGACAGGGCTACGAGCAGTACTTC. Amino acid sequence: CASSYSATGQGYEQYF. The genes are TRBV6-5 and TRBJ2-7, with 9 bases lining up with TRBD1. V was clipped by 0 bases and J by 3 bases; unmatched bases: 6. In germline, CDR1 is MNHEY, CDR2 SVGAGI. The CDR3 extends over 16 amino acids.

The J gene is TRBJ2-1, the V gene TRBV28; TRBD2 agrees at 7 bases. The ends lost 9 bases at V and 2 bases at J; junction bases unmatched: 7. The CDR3 extends over 14 amino acids. CDR1 and CDR2 from the germline V gene are MDHEN and SYDVKM. The CDR3 DNA reads TGTGCCAGTCTAGCGGAACGAACCTACAATGAGCAGTTCTTC. Translated: CASLAERTYNEQFF.

The chain combines TRBV10-3 with TRBJ2-2; no definite D call. The germline V and J ends were trimmed by 0 bases and 5 bases, with 7 bases remaining between them. The CDR3 is 14 residues long. The germline V gene has CDR1 ENHRY and CDR2 SYGVKD. The CDR3 reads CAISESLETGELFF. The CDR3 DNA follows: TGTGCCATCAGTGAGTCCTTGGAGACCGGGGAGCTGTTTTTT.